Listed below are T cell receptor beta chains from one sample, sequenced in a study of T-cell reconstitution after alpha-beta-depleted transplantation in children. Each CDR3 protein is one row after TCRdb ran MiXCR on the PCR reads. The sample carries a few hundred thousand distinct CDR3 sequences, about a tenth recorded once. This specimen consisted of PBMCs from the stem cell graft donor, obtained from the stem cell graft. These receptors all stem from a human donor who donated a stem cell graft to a child with acute lymphoblastic leukemia. CDR3s include the opening cysteine and the closing phenylalanine or tryptophan. Each record gives: D gene, V gene, CDR3 protein. D genes are given only for firm matches.

NA | TRBV20-1 | CSAISPPGEQYF
NA | TRBV20-1 | CSARDQSGVQFF
NA | TRBV6-1 | CASKQGISGNTIYF
NA | TRBV20-1 | CSAHPGADYGYTF
NA | TRBV12-3/TRBV12-4 | CATHGQRSYNEQFF
NA | TRBV7-8 | CASSSVTSNQPQHF
NA | TRBV7-8 | CASSLVPTSSYNSPLHF
NA | TRBV10-3 | CAISDQERNEQFF
TRBD1 | TRBV5-5 | CASSSGTGGWRTDTQYF
TRBD1 | TRBV12-3/TRBV12-4 | CASSSGQDGTDTQYF
NA | TRBV2 | CASSSPAGEETQYF
NA | TRBV6-5 | CASSYEHRLDYGYTF
TRBD2 | TRBV5-5 | CASSPVPSGATYNEQFF
NA | TRBV11-2 | CASSLDPGARREQYF
NA | TRBV27 | CASSPRWAVGSSYGYTF
TRBD2 | TRBV9 | CASSVEGGGTDTQYF
NA | TRBV11-2 | CASSLDYDPSTDTQYF
NA | TRBV12-3/TRBV12-4 | CASSSYDRKNTEAFF
TRBD2 | TRBV6-1 | CASSTTSGGAGTGELFF
TRBD2 | TRBV28 | CASSLESSGGSDTQYF
TRBD1 | TRBV5-1 | CASSLQGGSSAEAFF
TRBD1 | TRBV19 | CASTTLRQGNYGYTF
NA | TRBV2 | CASRTKETQYF
NA | TRBV27 | CASTPRGANVLTF
NA | TRBV27 | CASSLVGGYGYTF
NA | TRBV19 | CASSSPQGWYSPLHF
NA | TRBV20-1 | CSARGREGTEQYF
NA | TRBV29-1 | CSVVRAAFTDTQYF
NA | TRBV20-1 | CSAIPDRGDTEAFF
NA | TRBV10-3 | CAIRSGRTEAFF
NA | TRBV30 | CAWSVGTPSHYEQYF
NA | TRBV5-1 | CASSLAESWTGELFF
TRBD1 | TRBV12-3/TRBV12-4 | CASSLGDSGLGYTF
NA | TRBV28 | CASRGLRGLDNSPLHF
NA | TRBV5-1 | CASSVGGGYEQYF
NA | TRBV11-2 | CASSLRSSNYEQYF
NA | TRBV3-1 | CASSQEGASTDTQYF
NA | TRBV5-1 | CASSATDTIYNNEQFF
NA | TRBV5-4 | CASSGRTDLYGYTF
NA | TRBV18 | CASSLNTPEFKGVAYEQYF
TRBD1 | TRBV24-1 | CATSDSRGQDGYTF
NA | TRBV12-3/TRBV12-4 | CASKQFTTLIDSLNEKLFF
NA | TRBV18 | CASSPIMNTENTQYF
TRBD1 | TRBV6-1 | CASPPGGTGDTEAFF
TRBD1 | TRBV3-1 | CASQTGGWSEQYF
NA | TRBV12-3/TRBV12-4 | CASSFHRSYNEKLFF
NA | TRBV5-6 | CASSLALPGYGYTF
TRBD1 | TRBV5-1 | CASSLTGQGAYYGYTF
NA | TRBV3-1 | CASRGDGPQETQYF
TRBD2 | TRBV5-1 | CASSLDPSGGRPYEQYF
TRBD2 | TRBV3-1 | CASSPTSGGNNEQFF
NA | TRBV7-9 | CASSLDRLRVPYEQYF
NA | TRBV20-1 | CSASIEAQYF
TRBD1 | TRBV20-1 | CSARDYLQRDRRYEQYF
TRBD2 | TRBV7-6 | CAISSRLAGGPYNEQFF
NA | TRBV20-1 | CSALGMAVGYTF
TRBD1 | TRBV10-3 | CAISSADRGEGTQYF
NA | TRBV7-2 | CASSFNGGLNEAFF
TRBD1 | TRBV18 | CASSAGQVGTGELFF